This T cell receptor beta chain was identified in a study of cytomegalovirus exposure and HLA in healthy donors. In the case of this clone: What it recognizes is unknown.

Findings and limits, study-wide: Three CMV-associated chains proved CMV antigen-specific in vitro.

J gave up 3 bases and V 11 bases, and 9 bases lay outside the gene matches. CDR1 MNHNY and CDR2 SVGAGI come from the germline V gene (reference sequence). The CDR3 contains 15 residues. This table comes from immunoSEQ multiplex PCR, and its TCRdb copy is limited to in-frame clones, with some not included. The sample contains some 130,000 clones, 88% of which appear only once. J is TRBJ2-1 and V is TRBV6-6, with 11 bases identical to TRBD1. The clonotype was recovered from a young man in good health and CMV-seronegative. The sequenced material came from PBMCs. The CDR3 DNA is TGTGCCTGTACTTCCGGGACAGGGGGCTACAATGAGCAGTTCTTC. Its translation: CACTSGTGGYNEQFF.